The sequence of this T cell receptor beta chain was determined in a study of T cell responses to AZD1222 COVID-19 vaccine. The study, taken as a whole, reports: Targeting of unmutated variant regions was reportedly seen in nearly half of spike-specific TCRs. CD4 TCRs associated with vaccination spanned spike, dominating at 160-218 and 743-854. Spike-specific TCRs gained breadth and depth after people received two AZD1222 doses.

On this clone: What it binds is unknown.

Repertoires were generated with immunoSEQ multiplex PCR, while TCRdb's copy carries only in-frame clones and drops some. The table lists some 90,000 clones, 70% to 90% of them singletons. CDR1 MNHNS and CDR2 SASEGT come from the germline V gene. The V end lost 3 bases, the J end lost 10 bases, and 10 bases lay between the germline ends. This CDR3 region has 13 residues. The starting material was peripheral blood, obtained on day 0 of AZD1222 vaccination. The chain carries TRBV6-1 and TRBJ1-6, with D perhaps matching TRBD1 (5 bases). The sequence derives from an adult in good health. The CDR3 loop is CASSDRVKSPLHF. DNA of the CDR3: TGTGCCAGCAGTGACAGGGTTAAGTCACCCCTCCACTTT.